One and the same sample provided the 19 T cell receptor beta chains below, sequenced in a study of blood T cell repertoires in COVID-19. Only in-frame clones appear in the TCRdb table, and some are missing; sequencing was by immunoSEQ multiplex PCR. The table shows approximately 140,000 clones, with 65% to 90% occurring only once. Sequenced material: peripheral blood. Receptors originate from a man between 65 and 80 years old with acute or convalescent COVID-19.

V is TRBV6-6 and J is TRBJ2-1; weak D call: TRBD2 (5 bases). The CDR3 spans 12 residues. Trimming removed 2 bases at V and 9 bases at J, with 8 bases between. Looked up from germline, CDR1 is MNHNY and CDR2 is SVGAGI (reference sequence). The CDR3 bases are TGTGCCAGCAGTTACCTAGCAGGTGAGCAGTTCTTC. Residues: CASSYLAGEQFF.

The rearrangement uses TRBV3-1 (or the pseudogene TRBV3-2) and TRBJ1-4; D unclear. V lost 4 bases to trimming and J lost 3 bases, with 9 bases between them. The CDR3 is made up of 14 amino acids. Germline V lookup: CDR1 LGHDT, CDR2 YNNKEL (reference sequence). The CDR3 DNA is TGTGCCAGCAGCCCAGAATTAGCTAATGAAAAACTGTTTTTT. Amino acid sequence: CASSPELANEKLFF.

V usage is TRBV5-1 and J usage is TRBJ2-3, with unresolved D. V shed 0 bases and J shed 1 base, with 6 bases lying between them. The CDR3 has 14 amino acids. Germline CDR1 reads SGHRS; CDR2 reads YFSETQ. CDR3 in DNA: TGCGCCAGCAGCTTGGGCTATCGCACAGATACGCAGTATTTT. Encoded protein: CASSLGYRTDTQYF.

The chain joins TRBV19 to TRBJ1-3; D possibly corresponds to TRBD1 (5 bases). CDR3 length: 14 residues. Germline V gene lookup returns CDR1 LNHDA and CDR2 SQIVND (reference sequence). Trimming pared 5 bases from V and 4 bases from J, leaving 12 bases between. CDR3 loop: CASSGRGGGNTIYF. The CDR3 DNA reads TGTGCCAGTAGTGGTCGCGGGGGGGGAAACACCATATATTTT.

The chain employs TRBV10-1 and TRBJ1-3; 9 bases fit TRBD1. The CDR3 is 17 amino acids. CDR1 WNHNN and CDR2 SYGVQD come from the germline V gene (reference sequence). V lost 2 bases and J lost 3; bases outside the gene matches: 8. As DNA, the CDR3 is TGCGCCAGCAGTGAGGGACAGGGGCCCTGCTGTGGAAACACCATATATTTT. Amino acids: CASSEGQGPCCGNTIYF.

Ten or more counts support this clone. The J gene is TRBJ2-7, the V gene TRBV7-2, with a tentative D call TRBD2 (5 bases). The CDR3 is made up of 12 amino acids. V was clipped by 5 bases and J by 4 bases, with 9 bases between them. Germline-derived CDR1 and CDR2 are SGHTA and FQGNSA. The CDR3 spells CASSTREYEQYF. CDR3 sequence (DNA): TGTGCCAGCAGCACTCGGGAATACGAGCAGTACTTC.

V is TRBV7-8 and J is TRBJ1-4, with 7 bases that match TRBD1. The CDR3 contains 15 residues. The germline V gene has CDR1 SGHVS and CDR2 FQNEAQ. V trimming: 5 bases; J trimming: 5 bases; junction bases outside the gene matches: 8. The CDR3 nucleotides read TGTGCCAGCAGCCCTCAGGGACAGCAGAATGAAAAACTGTTTTTT. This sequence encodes CASSPQGQQNEKLFF.

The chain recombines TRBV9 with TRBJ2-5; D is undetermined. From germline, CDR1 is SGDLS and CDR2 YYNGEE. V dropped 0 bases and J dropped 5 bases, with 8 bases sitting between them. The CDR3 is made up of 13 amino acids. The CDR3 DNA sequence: TGTGCCAGCAGCGTAGGAGGTACCGAGACCCAGTACTTC. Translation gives CASSVGGTETQYF.

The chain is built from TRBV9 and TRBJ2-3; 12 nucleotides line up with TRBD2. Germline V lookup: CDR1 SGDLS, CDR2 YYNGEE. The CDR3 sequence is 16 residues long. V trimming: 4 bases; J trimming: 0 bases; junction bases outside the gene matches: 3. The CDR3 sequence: CASSPGLAGSTDTQYF. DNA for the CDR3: TGTGCCAGCAGCCCCGGACTAGCGGGGAGCACAGATACGCAGTATTTT.

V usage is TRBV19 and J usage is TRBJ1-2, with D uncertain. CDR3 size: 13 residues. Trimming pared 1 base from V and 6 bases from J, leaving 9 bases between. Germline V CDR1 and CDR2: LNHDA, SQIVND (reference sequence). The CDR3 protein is CASSIGARNGYTF. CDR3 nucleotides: TGTGCCAGTAGTATAGGGGCCAGAAATGGCTACACCTTC.

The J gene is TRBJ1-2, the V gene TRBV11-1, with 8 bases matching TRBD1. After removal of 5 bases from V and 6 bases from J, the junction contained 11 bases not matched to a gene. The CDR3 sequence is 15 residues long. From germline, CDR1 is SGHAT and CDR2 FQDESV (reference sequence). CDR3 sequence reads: CASSIPPGTGDGYTF. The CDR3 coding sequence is TGTGCCAGCAGCATCCCTCCCGGGACAGGCGATGGCTACACCTTC.

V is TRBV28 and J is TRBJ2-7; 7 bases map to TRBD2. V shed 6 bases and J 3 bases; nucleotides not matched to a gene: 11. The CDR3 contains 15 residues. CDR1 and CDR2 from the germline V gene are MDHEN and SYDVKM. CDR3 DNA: TGTGCCAGCAGAGGTCGGGACTACAAAATCTACGAGCAGTACTTC. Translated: CASRGRDYKIYEQYF.

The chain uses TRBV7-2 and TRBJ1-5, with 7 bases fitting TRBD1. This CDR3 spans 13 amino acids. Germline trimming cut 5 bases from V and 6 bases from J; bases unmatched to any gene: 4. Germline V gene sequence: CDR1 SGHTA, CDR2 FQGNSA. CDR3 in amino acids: CASSPDRVQPQHF. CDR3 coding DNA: TGTGCCAGCAGCCCCGACAGGGTTCAGCCCCAGCATTTT.

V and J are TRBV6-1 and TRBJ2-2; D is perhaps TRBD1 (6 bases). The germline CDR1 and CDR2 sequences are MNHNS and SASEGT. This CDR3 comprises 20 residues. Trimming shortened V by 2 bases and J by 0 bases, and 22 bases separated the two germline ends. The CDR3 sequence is CASSERQANYPSTNTGELFF. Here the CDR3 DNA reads TGTGCCAGCAGTGAACGACAGGCAAACTACCCGTCTACGAACACCGGGGAGCTGTTTTTT.

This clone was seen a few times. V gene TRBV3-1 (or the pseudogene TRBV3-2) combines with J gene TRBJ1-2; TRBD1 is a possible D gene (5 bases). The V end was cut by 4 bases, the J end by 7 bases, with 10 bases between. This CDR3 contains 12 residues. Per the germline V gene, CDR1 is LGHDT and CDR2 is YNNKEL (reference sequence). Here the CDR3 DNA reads TGTGCCAGCAGCCTTCAGGGAGGTGGCTACACCTTC. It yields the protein CASSLQGGGYTF.

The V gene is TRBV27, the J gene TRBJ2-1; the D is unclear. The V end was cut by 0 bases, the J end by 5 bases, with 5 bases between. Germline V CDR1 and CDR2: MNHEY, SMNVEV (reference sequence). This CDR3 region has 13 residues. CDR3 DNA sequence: TGTGCCAGCAGTTTATCGAGTAACAATGAGCAGTTCTTC. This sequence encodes CASSLSSNNEQFF.

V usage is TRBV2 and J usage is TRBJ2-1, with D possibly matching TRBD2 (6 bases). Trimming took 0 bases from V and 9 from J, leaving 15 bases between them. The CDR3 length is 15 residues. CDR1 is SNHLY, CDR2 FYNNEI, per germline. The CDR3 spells CASSEAGGSYGEQFF. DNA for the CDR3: TGTGCCAGCAGTGAAGCTGGGGGGAGTTATGGTGAGCAGTTCTTC.

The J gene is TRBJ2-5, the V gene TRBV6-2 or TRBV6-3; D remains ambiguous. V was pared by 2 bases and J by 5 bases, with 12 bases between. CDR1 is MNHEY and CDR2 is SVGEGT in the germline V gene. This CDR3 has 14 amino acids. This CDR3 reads CASSYRAPPETQYF. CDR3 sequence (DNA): TGTGCCAGCAGTTACAGAGCTCCCCCGGAGACCCAGTACTTC.

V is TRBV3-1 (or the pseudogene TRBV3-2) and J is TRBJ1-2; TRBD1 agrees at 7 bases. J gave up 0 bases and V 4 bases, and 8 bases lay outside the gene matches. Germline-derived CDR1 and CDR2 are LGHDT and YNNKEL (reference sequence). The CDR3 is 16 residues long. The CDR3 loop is CASSRNRGRANYGYTF. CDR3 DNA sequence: TGTGCCAGCAGCCGTAACAGGGGTCGGGCTAACTATGGCTACACCTTC.